Ten or more counts support the clone carrying this T cell receptor beta chain. What it binds is not known. The sample comes from a study of early T cells in non-severe SARS-CoV-2 infection. Unique molecular identifiers were attached to individual cDNA molecules. MiXCR was run by TCRdb on the 5' RACE reads, yielding one entry per CDR3 protein. The sample includes tens of thousands of distinct CDR3 sequences, 14% of them seen just once. The germline CDR1 and CDR2 sequences are SQVTM and ANQGSEA. CDR3 length: 14 amino acids. The germline V and J ends were trimmed by 2 bases and 0 bases, with 7 bases remaining between them. General observations from the study: A preference for anti-spike CD8 responses marked VDJdb matching, which missed private and CD4 specificities.

The V and J genes are TRBV29-1 and TRBJ1-4; no firm D call. This TCR was recovered from an adult who was a healthcare worker with PCR-confirmed SARS-CoV-2 infection or an uninfected control (not recorded which). Sequencing was performed on whole blood. This CDR3 is CSVERAATNEKLFF. The DNA of the CDR3 is TGCAGCGTTGAAAGGGCTGCAACTAATGAAAAACTGTTTTTT.